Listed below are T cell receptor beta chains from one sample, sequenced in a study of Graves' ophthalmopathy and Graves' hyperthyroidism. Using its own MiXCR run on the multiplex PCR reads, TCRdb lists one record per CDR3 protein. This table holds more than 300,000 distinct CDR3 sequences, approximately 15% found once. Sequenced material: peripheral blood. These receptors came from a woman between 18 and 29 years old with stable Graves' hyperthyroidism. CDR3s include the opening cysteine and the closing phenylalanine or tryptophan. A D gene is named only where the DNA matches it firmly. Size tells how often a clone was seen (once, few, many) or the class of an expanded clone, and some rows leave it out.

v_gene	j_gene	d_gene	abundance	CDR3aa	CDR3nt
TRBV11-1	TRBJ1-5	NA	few	CASSLAGGGYSNQPQHF	TGTGCCAGCAGCTTAGCTGGGGGGGGCTATAGCAATCAGCCCCAGCATTTT
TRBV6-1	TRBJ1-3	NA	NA	CASAEGGTLTSGNTIYF	TGTGCCAGCGCTGAGGGAGGGACCCTAACCTCTGGAAACACCATATATTTT
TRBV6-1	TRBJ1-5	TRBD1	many	CASSKLSGQGAVKQPQHF	TGTGCCAGCAGTAAACTTTCGGGACAGGGGGCAGTCAAGCAGCCCCAGCATTTT
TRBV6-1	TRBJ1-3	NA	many	CASSEFGPISGNTIYF	TGTGCCAGCAGTGAATTTGGACCGATCTCTGGAAACACCATATATTTT
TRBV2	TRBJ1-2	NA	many	CASRGDGSYGYTF	TGTGCCAGCAGGGGGGACGGGAGCTATGGCTACACCTTC
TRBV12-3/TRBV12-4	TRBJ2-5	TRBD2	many	CASSWTKRGLETQYF	TGTGCCAGCAGTTGGACTAAGCGGGGGCTCGAGACCCAGTACTTC
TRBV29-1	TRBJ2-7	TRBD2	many	CSVVGLAGMGEQYF	TGCAGCGTCGTGGGACTAGCGGGTATGGGGGAGCAGTACTTC
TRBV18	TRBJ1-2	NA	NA	CASSPPRGAFNYGYTF	TGTGCCAGCTCACCTCCCCGGGGCGCATTTAACTATGGCTACACCTTC
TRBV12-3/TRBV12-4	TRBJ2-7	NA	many	CASTLDFPGSYEQYF	TGTGCCAGCACCCTGGACTTCCCAGGCTCCTACGAGCAGTACTTC
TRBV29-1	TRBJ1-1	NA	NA	CSVEAGHLNTEAFF	TGCAGCGTTGAAGCGGGACACTTGAACACTGAAGCTTTCTTT
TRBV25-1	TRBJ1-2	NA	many	CASSEPGARPDGYTF	TGTGCCAGCAGTGAACCCGGGGCAAGACCGGATGGCTACACCTTC
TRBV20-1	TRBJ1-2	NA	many	CSANRENYGYTF	TGCAGTGCCAACAGGGAAAACTATGGCTACACCTTC
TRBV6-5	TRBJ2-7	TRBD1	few	CASSFKPGQGSYEQYF	TGTGCCAGCAGTTTTAAACCGGGACAGGGGTCCTACGAGCAGTACTTC
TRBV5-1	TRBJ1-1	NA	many	CASSFSSVKNINTEAFF	TGCGCCAGCAGCTTTTCCTCGGTGAAGAATATAAACACTGAAGCTTTCTTT
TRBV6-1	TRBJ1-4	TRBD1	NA	CASRDRQGNEKLFF	TGTGCCAGCAGAGACCGACAGGGAAATGAAAAACTGTTTTTT
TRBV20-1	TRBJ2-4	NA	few	CSARDQWAAKNIKYF	TGCAGTGCTAGAGATCAGTGGGCGGCCAAAAACATTAAGTACTTC
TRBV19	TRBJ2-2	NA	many	CASTVAFAGELFF	TGTGCCAGTACTGTGGCTTTCGCCGGGGAGCTGTTTTTT
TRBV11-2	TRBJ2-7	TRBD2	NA	CASRPSLSSGSSYEQYF	TGTGCCAGCAGGCCCAGCCTATCTAGCGGGAGCTCCTACGAGCAGTACTTC
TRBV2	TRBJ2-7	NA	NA	CASTNSRVGFKGGDQYF	TGTGCCAGCACCAACAGCCGAGTGGGGTTCAAAGGAGGCGATCAGTACTTC
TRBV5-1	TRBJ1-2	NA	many	CASSLDPTNYGYTF	TGCGCCAGCAGCTTGGATCCGACTAACTATGGCTACACCTTC
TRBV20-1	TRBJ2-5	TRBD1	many	CSATTPGQGKETQYF	TGCAGTGCCACGACCCCGGGACAGGGCAAAGAGACCCAGTACTTC